These T cell receptor beta chains were read from a single sample in a study of identical twins. One entry per CDR3 protein, called by TCRdb with MiXCR from the 5' RACE reads. Here the sample spans approximately 250,000 distinct CDR3 sequences, 5.5% to 7.5% being singletons. The same sample was also studied in work on T cells expressing NK-cell markers.

The source material was CD8+ T cells sorted from blood. The origin of the receptors is a woman between 18 and 30 years old in good health. CDR3s include the opening cysteine and the closing phenylalanine or tryptophan. A D gene is named only where the DNA matches it firmly. Expanded clones are given a class, and other clones once, few, many or no size at all.

TGTGCCAGCAGTCCGGGACAGGGATACCACGAGCAGTACTTC CASSPGQGYHEQYF - TRBJ2-7 TRBD1 TRBV12-3/TRBV12-4
TGCGCCAGCAGCCCCCTCTCACTCGGGGCTAACTATGGCTACACCTTC CASSPLSLGANYGYTF - TRBJ1-2 - TRBV4-1
TGTGCCAGCCAGGGAGGCTATCAGCCCCAGCATTTT CASQGGYQPQHF few TRBJ1-5 - TRBV12-3/TRBV12-4
TGCAGTGCTAGAGATATGGCAGGGCCCACTGAAGCTTTCTTT CSARDMAGPTEAFF few TRBJ1-1 - TRBV20-1
TGTGCCAGCAGGCAGGGGCAGGCGGTAAACACCGGGGAGCTGTTTTTT CASRQGQAVNTGELFF few TRBJ2-2 - TRBV12-3/TRBV12-4
TGCAGTGCTCCGGACAGGGGCGCTTGCTACACCTTC CSAPDRGACYTF many TRBJ1-2 TRBD1 TRBV20-1
TGTGCCAGCAGCTCCTACACAGGGGGACGCTCCTACGAGCAGTACTTC CASSSYTGGRSYEQYF - TRBJ2-7 TRBD1 TRBV5-6
TGTGCCAGCACCTCTAATTCCTACGAGCAGTACTTC CASTSNSYEQYF few TRBJ2-7 - TRBV12-3/TRBV12-4
TGCGCCAGCAGCCAAGAACTTGGGGGGCACTACAATGAGCAGTTCTTC CASSQELGGHYNEQFF - TRBJ2-1 - TRBV4-1
TGTGCCAGCAGCTTAGGGTTCGGAAAAGAGACCCAGTACTTC CASSLGFGKETQYF - TRBJ2-5 - TRBV11-2
TGCAGCGTTGAGGCTTTACCGAACGAGCAGTACTTC CSVEALPNEQYF few TRBJ2-7 - TRBV29-1
TGTGCCAGCAGCTTAGGGAAGGATGGCTACACCTTC CASSLGKDGYTF few TRBJ1-2 - TRBV11-2
TGTGCCAGCAGTATTAGCGGGAGTAGCTACGAGCAGTACTTC CASSISGSSYEQYF many TRBJ2-7 TRBD2 TRBV6-1
TGTGCCAGTAGTATATTCACCGGAACCTACGAGCAGTACTTC CASSIFTGTYEQYF few TRBJ2-7 - TRBV19
TGCAGTGCTAGTGGGGGGGGCTACACCTTC CSASGGGYTF many TRBJ1-2 - TRBV20-1
TGTGCCAGCTCCCCCGGCGGCAGGGGTACAGATACGCAGTATTTT CASSPGGRGTDTQYF - TRBJ2-3 - TRBV13
TGTGCCAGCAGTGAGCAGGCGGGGACAGCTCCCTTCGAGCAGTACTTC CASSEQAGTAPFEQYF many TRBJ2-7 - TRBV12-3/TRBV12-4
TGTGCCAGCAGTCCCCTCCAGCGGGGCCGGGAGGATACGCAGTATTTT CASSPLQRGREDTQYF - TRBJ2-3 TRBD2 TRBV27
TGTGCCATAAGGGCAGGGGCCCGCAGGAACACCGGGGAGCTGTTTTTT CAIRAGARRNTGELFF many TRBJ2-2 - TRBV12-3/TRBV12-4
TGTGCCAGCAATCCGTCCGACGTCGGGAATGAGCAGTTCTTC CASNPSDVGNEQFF - TRBJ2-1 - TRBV12-3/TRBV12-4